This record looks at one TCR beta chain sequence and its context. The antigen is not known. From germline, CDR1 is ENHRY and CDR2 SYGVKD. Trimming pared 2 bases from V and 4 bases from J, leaving 8 bases between. The CDR3 spans 13 residues. Clones were read by immunoSEQ multiplex PCR, and TCRdb kept only the in-frame ones, dropping some. Among about half a million clones listed, roughly nine tenths were seen once. This record comes from a study of Ad26.COV2.S vaccination and SARS-CoV-2 variants. Overall study: Intramuscular Ad26.COV2.S doses were given once or twice, 56 days apart. Findings of the study overall: Recipients of vaccine and of placebo showed similar breadth of their non-spike TCR repertoires. The authors reported substantial breadth in spike-specific CD8+ and CD4+ T cell responses after vaccination.

Documented treatment: about 20 received Ad26.COV2.S at low or high dose, single or two shots; about 5 received placebo; per-sample allocation not given. Day 63 after the first injection of vaccine or placebo was the sampling time. The receptor was isolated from a person aged 18-65 years who received the Ad26.COV2.S COVID-19 vaccine or a placebo. Sequenced material: peripheral blood, taken in a trial of Ad26.COV2.S vaccine versus placebo. This chain uses TRBV10-3 with TRBJ2-5; no definite D call. CDR3 DNA: TGTGCCATCAGTGAGGGGCTCGGAGAGACCCAGTACTTC. This gives the protein CAISEGLGETQYF.